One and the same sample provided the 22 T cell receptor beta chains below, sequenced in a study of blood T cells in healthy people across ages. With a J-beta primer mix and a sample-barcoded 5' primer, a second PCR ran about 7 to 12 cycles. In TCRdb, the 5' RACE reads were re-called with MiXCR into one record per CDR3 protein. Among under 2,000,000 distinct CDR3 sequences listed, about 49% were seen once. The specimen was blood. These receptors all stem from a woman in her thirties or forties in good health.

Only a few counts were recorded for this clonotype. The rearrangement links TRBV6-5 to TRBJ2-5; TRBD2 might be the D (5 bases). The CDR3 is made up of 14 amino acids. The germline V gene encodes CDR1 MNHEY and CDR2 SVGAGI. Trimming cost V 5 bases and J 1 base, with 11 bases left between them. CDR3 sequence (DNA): TGTGCCAGCAGTCCCCTTAGCGTCCAAGAGACCCAGTACTTC. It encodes CASSPLSVQETQYF.

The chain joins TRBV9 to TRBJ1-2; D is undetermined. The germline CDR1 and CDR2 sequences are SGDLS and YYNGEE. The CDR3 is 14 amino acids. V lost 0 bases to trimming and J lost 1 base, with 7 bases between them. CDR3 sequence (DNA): TGTGCCAGCAGCGTAGCGTTGGGTAACTATGGCTACACCTTC. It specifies CASSVALGNYGYTF. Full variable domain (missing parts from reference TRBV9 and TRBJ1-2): DSGVTQTPKHLITATGQRVTLRCSPRSGDLSVYWYQQSLDQGLQFLIQYYNGEERAKGNILERFSAQQFPDLHSELNLSSLELGDSALYFCASSVALGNYGYTFGSGTRLTVV.

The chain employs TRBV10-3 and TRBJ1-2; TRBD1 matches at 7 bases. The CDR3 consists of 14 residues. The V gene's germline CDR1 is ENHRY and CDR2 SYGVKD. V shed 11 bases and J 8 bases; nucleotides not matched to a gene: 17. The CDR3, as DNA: TGTGCCGCCAAACCGGGACAGCACTCTGACGGCTACACCTTC. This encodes CAAKPGQHSDGYTF.

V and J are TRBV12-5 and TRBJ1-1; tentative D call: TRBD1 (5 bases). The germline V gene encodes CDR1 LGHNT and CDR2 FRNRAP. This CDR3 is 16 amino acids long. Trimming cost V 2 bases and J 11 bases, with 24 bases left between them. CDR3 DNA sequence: TGTGCTAGTGGTTTGCATGTCGGGACGGCGGATGGGAATGCTTTCTTT. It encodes CASGLHVGTADGNAFF. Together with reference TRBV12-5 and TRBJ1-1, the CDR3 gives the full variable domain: DARVTQTPRHKVTEMGQEVTMRCQPILGHNTVFWYRQTMMQGLELLAYFRNRAPLDDSGMPKDRFSAEMPDATLATLKIQPSEPRDSAVYFCASGLHVGTADGNAFFGQGTRLTVV.

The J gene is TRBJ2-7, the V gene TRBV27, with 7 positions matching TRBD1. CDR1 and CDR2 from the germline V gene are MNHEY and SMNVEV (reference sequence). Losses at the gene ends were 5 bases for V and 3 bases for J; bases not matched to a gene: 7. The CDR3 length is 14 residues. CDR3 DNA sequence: TGTGCCAGCAGTCCACAGGGGACCCACTACGAGCAGTACTTC. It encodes CASSPQGTHYEQYF.

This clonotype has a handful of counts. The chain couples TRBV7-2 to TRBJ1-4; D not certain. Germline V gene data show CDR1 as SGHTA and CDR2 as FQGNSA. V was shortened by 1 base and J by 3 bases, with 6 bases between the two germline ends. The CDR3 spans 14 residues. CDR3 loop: CASSLVSANEKLFF. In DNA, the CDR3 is TGTGCCAGCAGCTTAGTTTCGGCTAATGAAAAACTGTTTTTT.

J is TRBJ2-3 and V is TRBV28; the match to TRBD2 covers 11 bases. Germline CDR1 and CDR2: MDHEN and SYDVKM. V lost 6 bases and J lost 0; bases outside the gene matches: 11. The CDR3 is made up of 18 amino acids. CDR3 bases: TGTGCCAGCAGCTTACTAGCGGGGGCCCGTGCTAGCACAGATACGCAGTATTTT. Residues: CASSLLAGARASTDTQYF. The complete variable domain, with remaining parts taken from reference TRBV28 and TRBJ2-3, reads DVKVTQSSRYLVKRTGEKVFLECVQDMDHENMFWYRQDPGLGLRLIYFSYDVKMKEKGDIPEGYSVSREKKERFSLILESASTNQTSMYLCASSLLAGARASTDTQYFGPGTRLTVL.

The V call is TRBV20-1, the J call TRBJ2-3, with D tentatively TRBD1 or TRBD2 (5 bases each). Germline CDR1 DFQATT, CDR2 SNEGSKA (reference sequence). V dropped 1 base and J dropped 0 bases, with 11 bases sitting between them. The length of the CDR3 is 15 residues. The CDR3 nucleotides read TGCAGTGCTAGAGGAGGGGCGCGAAGCACAGATACGCAGTATTTT. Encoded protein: CSARGGARSTDTQYF.

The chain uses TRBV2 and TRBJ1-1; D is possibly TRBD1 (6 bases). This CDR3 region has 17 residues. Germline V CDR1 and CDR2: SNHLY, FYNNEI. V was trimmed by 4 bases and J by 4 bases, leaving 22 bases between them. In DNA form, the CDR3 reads TGTGCCAGCAGTGTCTCGGACAGTAGGAGACTGGGCACTGAAGCTTTCTTT. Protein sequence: CASSVSDSRRLGTEAFF. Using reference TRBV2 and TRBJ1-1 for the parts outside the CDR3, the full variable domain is EPEVTQTPSHQVTQMGQEVILRCVPISNHLYFYWYRQILGQKVEFLVSFYNNEISEKSEIFDDQFSVERPDGSNFTLKIRSTKLEDSAMYFCASSVSDSRRLGTEAFFGQGTRLTVV.

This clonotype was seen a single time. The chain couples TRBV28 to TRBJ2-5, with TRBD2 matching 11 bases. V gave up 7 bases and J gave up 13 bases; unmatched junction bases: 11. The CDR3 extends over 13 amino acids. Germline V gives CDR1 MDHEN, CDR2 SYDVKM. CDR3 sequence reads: CASIPSGGPTLYF. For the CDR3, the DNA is TGTGCCAGCATCCCTAGCGGGGGGCCAACTCTGTACTTC.

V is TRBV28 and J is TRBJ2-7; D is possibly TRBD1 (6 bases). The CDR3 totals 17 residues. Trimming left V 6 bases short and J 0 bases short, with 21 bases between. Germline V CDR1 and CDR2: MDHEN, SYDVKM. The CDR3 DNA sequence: TGTGCCAGCAGAAAAAGAACAGGGTCTAGTTTCTCCTACGAGCAGTACTTC. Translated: CASRKRTGSSFSYEQYF.

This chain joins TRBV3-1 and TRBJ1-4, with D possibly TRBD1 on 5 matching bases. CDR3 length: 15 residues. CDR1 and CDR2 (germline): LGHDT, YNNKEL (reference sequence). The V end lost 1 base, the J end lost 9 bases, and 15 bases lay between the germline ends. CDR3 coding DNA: TGTGCCAGCAGCCAAGGAATGGGACCCGTCCAAAAACTGTTTTTT. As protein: CASSQGMGPVQKLFF. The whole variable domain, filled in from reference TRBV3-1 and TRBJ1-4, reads DTAVSQTPKYLVTQMGNDKSIKCEQNLGHDTMYWYKQDSKKFLKIMFSYNNKELIINETVPNRFSPKSPDKAHLNLHINSLELGDSAVYFCASSQGMGPVQKLFFGSGTQLSVL.

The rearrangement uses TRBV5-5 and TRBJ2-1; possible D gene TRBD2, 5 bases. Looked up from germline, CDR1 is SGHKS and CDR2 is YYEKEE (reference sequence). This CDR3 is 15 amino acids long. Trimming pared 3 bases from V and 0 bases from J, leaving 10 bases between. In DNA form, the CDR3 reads TGTGCCAGCAGCTCGGACTGGAGCTCCTACAATGAGCAGTTCTTC. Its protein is CASSSDWSSYNEQFF.

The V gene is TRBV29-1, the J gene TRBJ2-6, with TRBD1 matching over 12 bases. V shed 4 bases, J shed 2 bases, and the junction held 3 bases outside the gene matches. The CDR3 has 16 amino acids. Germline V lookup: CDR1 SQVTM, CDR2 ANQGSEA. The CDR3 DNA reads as TGCAGCGTTGGTGGGACAGGGGGCCCTGGGGCCAACGTCCTGACTTTC. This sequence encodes CSVGGTGGPGANVLTF.

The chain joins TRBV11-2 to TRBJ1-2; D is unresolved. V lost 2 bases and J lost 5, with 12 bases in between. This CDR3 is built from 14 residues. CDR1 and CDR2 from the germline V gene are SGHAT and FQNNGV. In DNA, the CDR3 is TGTGCCAGCAGCTTAATAGGGTCCGGATATGGCTACACCTTC. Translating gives CASSLIGSGYGYTF.

CDR3: CASSSRGPQPSPYEQYF. As DNA, the CDR3 is TGCGCCAGCAGCTCTAGGGGCCCCCAACCCTCTCCCTACGAGCAGTACTTC. The J gene is TRBJ2-7, the V gene TRBV5-1, with TRBD1 as a possible D gene (5 bases). Germline loops: CDR1 SGHRS, CDR2 YFSETQ. The germline V and J ends were trimmed by 3 bases and 2 bases, with 21 bases remaining between them. The CDR3 runs to 17 residues.

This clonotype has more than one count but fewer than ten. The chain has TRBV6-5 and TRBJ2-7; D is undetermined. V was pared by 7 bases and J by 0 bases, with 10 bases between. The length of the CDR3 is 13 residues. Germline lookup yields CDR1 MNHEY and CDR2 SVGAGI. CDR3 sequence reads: CASKVASSYEQYF. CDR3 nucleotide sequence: TGTGCCAGCAAGGTTGCCAGCTCCTACGAGCAGTACTTC.

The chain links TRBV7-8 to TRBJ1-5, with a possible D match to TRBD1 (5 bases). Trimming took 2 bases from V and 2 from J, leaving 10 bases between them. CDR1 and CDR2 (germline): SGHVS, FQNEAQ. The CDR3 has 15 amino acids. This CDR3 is CASSLIGGGNQPQHF. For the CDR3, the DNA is TGTGCCAGCAGCTTAATTGGGGGGGGCAATCAGCCCCAGCATTTT.

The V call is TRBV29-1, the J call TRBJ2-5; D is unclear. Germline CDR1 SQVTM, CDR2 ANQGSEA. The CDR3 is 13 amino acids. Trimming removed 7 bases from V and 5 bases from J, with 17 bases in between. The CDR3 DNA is TGCAGCGCCATCGAGAACAGTGGGGAGACCCAGTACTTC. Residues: CSAIENSGETQYF.

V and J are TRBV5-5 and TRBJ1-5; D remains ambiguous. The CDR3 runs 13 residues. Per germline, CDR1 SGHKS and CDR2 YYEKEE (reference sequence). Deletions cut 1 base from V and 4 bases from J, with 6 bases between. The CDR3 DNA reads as TGTGCCAGCAGCTTGATCGGTAATCAGCCCCAGCATTTT. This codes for CASSLIGNQPQHF. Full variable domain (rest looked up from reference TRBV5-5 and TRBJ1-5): DAGVTQSPTHLIKTRGQQVTLRCSPISGHKSVSWYQQVLGQGPQFIFQYYEKEERGRGNFPDRFSARQFPNYSSELNVNALLLGDSALYLCASSLIGNQPQHFGDGTRLSIL.

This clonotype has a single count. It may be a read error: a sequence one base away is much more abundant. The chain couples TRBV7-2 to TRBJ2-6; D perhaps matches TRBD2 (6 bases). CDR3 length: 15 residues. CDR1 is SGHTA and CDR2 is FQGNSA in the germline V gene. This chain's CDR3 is CASSLRDSGVNVLTF. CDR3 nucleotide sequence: TGTGCCAGCAGCTTAAGGGACTCTGGGGTCAACGTCCTGACTTTC.

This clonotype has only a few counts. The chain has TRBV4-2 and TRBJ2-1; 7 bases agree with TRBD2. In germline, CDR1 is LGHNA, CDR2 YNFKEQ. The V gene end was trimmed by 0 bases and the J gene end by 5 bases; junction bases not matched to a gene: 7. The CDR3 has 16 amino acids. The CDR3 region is CASSQDWGTKHNEQFF. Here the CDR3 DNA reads TGTGCCAGCAGCCAAGATTGGGGGACTAAACACAATGAGCAGTTCTTC.